This T cell receptor beta chain was recorded in a study of T cell responses to AZD1222 COVID-19 vaccine. Note on this clone: A junction end diverges from the germline sequence, so it may reflect a read error.

Repertoires were generated with immunoSEQ multiplex PCR, while TCRdb's copy carries only in-frame clones and drops some. Here the sample spans some 180,000 clones, approximately 91% being singletons. The receptor comes from an adult who received the AZD1222 COVID-19 vaccine. The sequences come from peripheral blood, collected 28 days after the second AZD1222 dose.

The CDR3 protein is CASSLFGPGQDQETQYF. For the CDR3, the DNA is TGTGCCAGCAGCTTATTTGGCCCGGGACAGGACCAAGAGACCCAGTACTTC. The V and J genes are TRBV27 and TRBJ2-5, with TRBD1 matching 8 bases. This CDR3 contains 17 residues. CDR1 is MNHEY and CDR2 is SMNVEV in the germline V gene (reference sequence).